This T cell receptor beta chain derives from a study of T cells in Graves' hyperthyroidism and ophthalmopathy. Notes on the study in general: Blood also showed most of the thyroid clonotypes that were expanded above 0.001.

Criteria for exclusion of patients were uncontrolled infection, other autoimmune disease, pregnancy or lactation. Template material for amplifying TCR beta CDR3 regions consisted of RNA transcripts. Primed by the HTBI set, a first-round RT-PCR was run on the TCR CDR3. TCRdb re-called the multiplex PCR reads with MiXCR, one entry per CDR3 protein. The data hold roughly 570,000 distinct CDR3 sequences, with 40% to 55% observed a single time. In its sample, this clonotype was seen a few times. The antigen is unknown. Looked up from germline, CDR1 is SNHLY and CDR2 is FYNNEI. This CDR3 has 14 residues. V gave up 8 bases and J gave up 4 bases; unmatched junction bases: 9.

This chain connects TRBV2 to TRBJ1-2, with TRBD1 matching over 8 bases. The sequence was collected from a woman younger than 35 with Graves' hyperthyroidism. Sequencing used peripheral blood or thyroid tissue (not recorded which). DNA for the CDR3: TGTGCCAGCGGTCAGGGGGCGGGCCTCTATGGCTACACCTTC. This translates into CASGQGAGLYGYTF.